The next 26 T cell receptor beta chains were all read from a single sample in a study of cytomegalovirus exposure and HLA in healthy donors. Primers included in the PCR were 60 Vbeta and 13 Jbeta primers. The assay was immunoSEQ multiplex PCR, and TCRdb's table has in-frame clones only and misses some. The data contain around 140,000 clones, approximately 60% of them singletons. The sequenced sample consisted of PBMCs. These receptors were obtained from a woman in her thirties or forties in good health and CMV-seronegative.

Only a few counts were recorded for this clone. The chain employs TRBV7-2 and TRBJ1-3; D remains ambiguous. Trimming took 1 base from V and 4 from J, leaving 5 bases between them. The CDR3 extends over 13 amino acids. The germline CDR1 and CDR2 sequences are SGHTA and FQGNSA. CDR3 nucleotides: TGTGCCAGCAGCTTAGTGACAGGAAACACCATATATTTT. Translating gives CASSLVTGNTIYF.

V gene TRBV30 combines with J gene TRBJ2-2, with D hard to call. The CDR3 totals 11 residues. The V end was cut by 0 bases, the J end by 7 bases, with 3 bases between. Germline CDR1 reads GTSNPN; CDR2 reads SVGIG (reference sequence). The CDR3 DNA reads TGTGCCTGGAGTGTCAGCGGGGAGCTGTTTTTT. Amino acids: CAWSVSGELFF.

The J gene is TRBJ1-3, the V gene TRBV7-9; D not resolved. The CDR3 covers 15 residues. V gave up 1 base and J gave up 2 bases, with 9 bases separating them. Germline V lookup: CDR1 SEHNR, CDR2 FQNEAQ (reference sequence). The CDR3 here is CASSLEQMAGNTIYF. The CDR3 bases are TGTGCCAGCAGCTTAGAACAGATGGCTGGAAACACCATATATTTT.

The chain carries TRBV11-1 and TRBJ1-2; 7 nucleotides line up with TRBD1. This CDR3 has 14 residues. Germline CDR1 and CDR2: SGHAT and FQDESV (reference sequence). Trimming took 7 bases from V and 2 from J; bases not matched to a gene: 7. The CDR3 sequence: CASKGDRTNYGYTF. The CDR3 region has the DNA TGTGCCAGCAAAGGGGACAGAACGAACTATGGCTACACCTTC.

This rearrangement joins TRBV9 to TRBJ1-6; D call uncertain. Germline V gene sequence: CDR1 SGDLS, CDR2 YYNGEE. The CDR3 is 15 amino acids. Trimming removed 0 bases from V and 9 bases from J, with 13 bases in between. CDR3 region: CASSVESSSGSPLHF. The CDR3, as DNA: TGTGCCAGCAGCGTAGAGAGCTCTAGTGGTTCACCCCTCCACTTT.

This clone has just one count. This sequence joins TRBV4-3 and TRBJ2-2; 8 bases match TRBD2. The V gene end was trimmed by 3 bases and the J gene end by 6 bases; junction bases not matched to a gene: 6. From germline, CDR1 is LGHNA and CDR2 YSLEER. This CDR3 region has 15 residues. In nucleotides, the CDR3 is TGCGCCAGCAGCCAGATAGCGGGGTGGGCCGGGGAGCTGTTTTTT. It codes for CASSQIAGWAGELFF.

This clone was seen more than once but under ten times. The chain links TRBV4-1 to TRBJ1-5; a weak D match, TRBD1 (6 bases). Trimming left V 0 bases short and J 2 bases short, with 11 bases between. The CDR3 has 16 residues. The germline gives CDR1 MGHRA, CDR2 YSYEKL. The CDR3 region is CASSQDKDSGNQPQHF. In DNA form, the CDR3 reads TGCGCCAGCAGCCAAGATAAGGACAGTGGCAATCAGCCCCAGCATTTT.

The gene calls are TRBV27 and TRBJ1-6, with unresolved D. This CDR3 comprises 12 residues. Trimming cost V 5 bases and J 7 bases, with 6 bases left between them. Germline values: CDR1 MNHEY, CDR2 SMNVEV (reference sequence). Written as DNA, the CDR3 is TGTGCCAGCAGTATAACAAATTCACCCCTCCACTTT. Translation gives CASSITNSPLHF.

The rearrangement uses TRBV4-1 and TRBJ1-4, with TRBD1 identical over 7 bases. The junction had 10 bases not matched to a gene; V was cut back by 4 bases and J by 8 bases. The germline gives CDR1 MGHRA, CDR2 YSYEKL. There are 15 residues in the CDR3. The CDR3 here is CASSPGQASGEKLFF. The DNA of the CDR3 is TGCGCCAGCAGCCCCGGACAGGCCTCGGGGGAAAAACTGTTTTTT.

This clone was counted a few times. CDR3 nucleotides: TGCGCCAGCAGCTTTGGAGGATCGAACACTGAAGCTTTCTTT. It specifies CASSFGGSNTEAFF. V and J are TRBV5-1 and TRBJ1-1; D unresolved. This CDR3 spans 14 amino acids. Trimming removed 2 bases from V and 1 base from J, with 9 bases in between. Germline loops: CDR1 SGHRS, CDR2 YFSETQ.

The DNA for the CDR3 is TGTGCCAGCAGCGCCCAACCGACAGTGCCGGGAAACACCATATATTTT. It codes for CASSAQPTVPGNTIYF. The chain joins TRBV9 to TRBJ1-3; perhaps TRBD1 as D (5 bases). This CDR3 region has 16 residues. Per germline, CDR1 SGDLS and CDR2 YYNGEE. V gave up 3 bases and J gave up 4 bases, with 17 bases separating them.

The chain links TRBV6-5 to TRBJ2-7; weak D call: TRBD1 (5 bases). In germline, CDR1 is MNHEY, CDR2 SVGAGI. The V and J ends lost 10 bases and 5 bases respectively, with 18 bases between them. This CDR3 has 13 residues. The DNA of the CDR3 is TGTGCCACCAACCAAGGGGCGCGGAACGAGCAGTACTTC. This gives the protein CATNQGARNEQYF.

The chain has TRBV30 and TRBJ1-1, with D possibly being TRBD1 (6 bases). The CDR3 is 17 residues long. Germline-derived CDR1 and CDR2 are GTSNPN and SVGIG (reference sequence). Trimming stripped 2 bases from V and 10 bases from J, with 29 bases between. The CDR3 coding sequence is TGTGCCTGGAGTAACTTCAAAACTACAGGGAAACTATTCCGAGCTTTCTTT. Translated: CAWSNFKTTGKLFRAFF. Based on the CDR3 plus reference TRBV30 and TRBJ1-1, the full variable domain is SQTIHQWPATLVQPVGSPLSLECTVEGTSNPNLYWYRQAAGRGLQLLFYSVGIGQISSEVPQNLSASRPQDRQFILSSKKLLLSDSGFYLCAWSNFKTTGKLFRAFFGQGTRLTVV.

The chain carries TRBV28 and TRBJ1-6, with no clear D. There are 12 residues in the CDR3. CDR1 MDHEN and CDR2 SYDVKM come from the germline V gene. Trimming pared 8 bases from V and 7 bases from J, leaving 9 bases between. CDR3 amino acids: CASSDSNSPLHF. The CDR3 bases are TGTGCCAGCTCCGACTCCAATTCACCCCTCCACTTT.

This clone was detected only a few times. The CDR3 DNA reads as TGTGCCAGCAGGGGCGACGAGCAGTACTTC. Protein: CASRGDEQYF. This chain connects TRBV6-5 to TRBJ2-7, with D unresolved. The germline gives CDR1 MNHEY, CDR2 SVGAGI. CDR3 length: 10 amino acids. V gave up 6 bases and J gave up 5 bases, with 5 bases separating them.

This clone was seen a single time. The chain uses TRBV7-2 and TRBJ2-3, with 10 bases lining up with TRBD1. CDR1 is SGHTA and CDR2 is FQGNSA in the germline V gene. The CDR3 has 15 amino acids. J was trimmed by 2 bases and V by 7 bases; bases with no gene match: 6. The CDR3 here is CASIGQGGTTDTQYF. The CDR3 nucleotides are TGTGCCAGCATCGGACAGGGGGGAACCACAGATACGCAGTATTTT.

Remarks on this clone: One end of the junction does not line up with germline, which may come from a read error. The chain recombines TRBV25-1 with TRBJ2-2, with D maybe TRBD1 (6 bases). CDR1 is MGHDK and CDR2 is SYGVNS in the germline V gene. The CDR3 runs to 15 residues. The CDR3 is CASSEPSTGTEELFF. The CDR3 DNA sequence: TGTGCCAGCAGTGAACCCTCTACAGGGACCGAGGAGCTGTTTTTT.

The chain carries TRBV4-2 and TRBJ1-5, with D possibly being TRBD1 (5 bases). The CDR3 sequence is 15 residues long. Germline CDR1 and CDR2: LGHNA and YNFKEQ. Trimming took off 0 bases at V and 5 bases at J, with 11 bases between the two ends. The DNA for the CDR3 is TGTGCCAGCAGCCAAGAACGCAGGGTTGATCAGCCCCAGCATTTT. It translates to CASSQERRVDQPQHF.

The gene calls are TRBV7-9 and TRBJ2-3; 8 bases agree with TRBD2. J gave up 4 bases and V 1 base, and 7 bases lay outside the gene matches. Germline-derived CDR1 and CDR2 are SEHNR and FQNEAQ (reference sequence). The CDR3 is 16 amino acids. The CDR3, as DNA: TGTGCCAGCAGCTTAGGTCGGGGGGGCACCCCAGATACGCAGTATTTT. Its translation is CASSLGRGGTPDTQYF.

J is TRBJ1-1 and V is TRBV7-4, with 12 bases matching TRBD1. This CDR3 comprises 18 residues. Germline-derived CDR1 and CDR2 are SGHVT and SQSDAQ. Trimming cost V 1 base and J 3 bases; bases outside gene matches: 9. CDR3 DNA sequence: TGTGCCAGCAGCTTAGAGGGACAGGGGGCGGTTAGGGACACTGAAGCTTTCTTT. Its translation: CASSLEGQGAVRDTEAFF.

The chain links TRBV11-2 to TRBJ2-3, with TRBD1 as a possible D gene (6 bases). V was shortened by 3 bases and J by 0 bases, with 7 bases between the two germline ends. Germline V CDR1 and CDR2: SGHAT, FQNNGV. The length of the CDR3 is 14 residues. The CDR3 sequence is CASSFGQSTDTQYF. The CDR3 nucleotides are TGTGCCAGCAGCTTCGGACAGAGCACAGATACGCAGTATTTT.

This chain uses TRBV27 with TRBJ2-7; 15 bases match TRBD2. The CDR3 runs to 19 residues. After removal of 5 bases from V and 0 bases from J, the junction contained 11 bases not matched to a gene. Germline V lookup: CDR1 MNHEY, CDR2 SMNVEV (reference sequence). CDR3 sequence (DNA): TGTGCCAGCAGTCTCACCGGGACTAGCGGGGGGCTAAGCTCCTACGAGCAGTACTTC. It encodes CASSLTGTSGGLSSYEQYF.

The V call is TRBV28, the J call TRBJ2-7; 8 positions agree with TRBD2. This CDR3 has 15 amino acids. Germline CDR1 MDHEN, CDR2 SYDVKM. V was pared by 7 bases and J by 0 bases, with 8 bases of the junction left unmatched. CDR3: CASIVSGDGSYEQYF. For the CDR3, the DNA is TGTGCCAGCATTGTTAGCGGGGACGGCTCCTACGAGCAGTACTTC.

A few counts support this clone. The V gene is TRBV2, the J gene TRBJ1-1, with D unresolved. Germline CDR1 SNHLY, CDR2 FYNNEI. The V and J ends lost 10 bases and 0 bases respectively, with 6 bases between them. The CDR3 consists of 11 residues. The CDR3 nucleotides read TGTGCCAAGGGAGTGAACACTGAAGCTTTCTTT. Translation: CAKGVNTEAFF.

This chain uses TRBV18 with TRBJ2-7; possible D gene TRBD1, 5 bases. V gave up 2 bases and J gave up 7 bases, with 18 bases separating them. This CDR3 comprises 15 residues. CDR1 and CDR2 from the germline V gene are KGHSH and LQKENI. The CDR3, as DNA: TGTGCCAGCTCACCAGGCTTTGGGGCCGCTATGGAGCAGTACTTC. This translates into CASSPGFGAAMEQYF.

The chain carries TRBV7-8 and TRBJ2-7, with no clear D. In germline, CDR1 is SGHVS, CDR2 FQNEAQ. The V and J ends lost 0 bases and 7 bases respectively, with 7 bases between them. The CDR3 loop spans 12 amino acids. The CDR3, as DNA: TGTGCCAGCAGCTTAGCCCCCATGGAGCAGTACTTC. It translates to CASSLAPMEQYF.